Many counts were recorded for the clone carrying this T cell receptor (beta chain). Its antigen is as yet unknown. Germline-derived CDR1 and CDR2 are SGHRS and YFSETQ. Trimming took 1 base from V and 10 from J, leaving 18 bases between them. The CDR3 runs 16 residues. Quantitative 5'-RACE with molecular barcodes produced the TCR beta libraries. TCRdb passed the 5' RACE reads through MiXCR, listing each CDR3 protein once. The table has about 280,000 distinct CDR3 sequences, about 20% seen once; the top ten hold 7.5% to 9.5%. The data were taken from a study of CD8 T cells in ankylosing spondylitis. General observations from the study: Earlier authors reported some of these motif variants in reactive arthritis synovial fluid and blood. The authors reported significant enrichment of disease-linked clones in matched ankylosing spondylitis synovial fluid. Characteristic of ankylosing spondylitis blood, it appeared, was a TCR beta motif comprising about 8 highly homologous variants.

The V and J genes are TRBV5-1 and TRBJ1-6; TRBD1 is a possible D gene (6 bases). This clonotype was obtained from a male donor with ankylosing spondylitis or in good health (not recorded which). Sample: blood, either unsorted or a sorted T cell fraction (not recorded which). CDR3 sequence (DNA): TGCGCCAGCAGCTTGAGGCAGGGGAACGTAAGATCACCCCTCCACTTT. Its translation is CASSLRQGNVRSPLHF.